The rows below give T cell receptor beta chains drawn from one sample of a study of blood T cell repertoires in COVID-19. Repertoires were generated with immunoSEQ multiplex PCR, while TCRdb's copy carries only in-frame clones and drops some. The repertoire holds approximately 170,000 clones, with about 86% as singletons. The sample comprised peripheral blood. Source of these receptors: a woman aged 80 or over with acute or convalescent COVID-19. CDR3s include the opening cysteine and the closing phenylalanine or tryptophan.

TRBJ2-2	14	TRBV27	CASSSSWSTGELFF
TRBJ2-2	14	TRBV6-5	CASSKRERTGELFF
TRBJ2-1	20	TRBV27	CASRTLGLAGGISSYNEQFF
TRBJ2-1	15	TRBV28	CASRDDRAVYNEQFF
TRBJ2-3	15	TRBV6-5	CASSYLAEATDTQYF
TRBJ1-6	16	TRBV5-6	CASSPRWTAYNSPLHF
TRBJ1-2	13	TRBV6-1	CASSESRTHGYTF
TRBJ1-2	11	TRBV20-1	CSASGALGYTF
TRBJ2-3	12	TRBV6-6	CASSPGTDTQYF
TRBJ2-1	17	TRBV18	CASSPLRLDRSYNEQFF
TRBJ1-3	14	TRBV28	CASSFGASGNTIYF
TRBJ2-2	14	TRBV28	CASSQTGATGELFF
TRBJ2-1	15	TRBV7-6	CASSSSSGSGNEQFF
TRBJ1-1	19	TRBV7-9	CASSLDKRGTPGMNTEAFF
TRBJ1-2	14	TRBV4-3	CASSQVGVLSGYTF
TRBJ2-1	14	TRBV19	CASNSGFQHNEQFF
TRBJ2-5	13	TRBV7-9	CASREQGRETQYF
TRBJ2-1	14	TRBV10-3	CAISVAGGTDEQFF
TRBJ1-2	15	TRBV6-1	CASSEAIYASGWYTF
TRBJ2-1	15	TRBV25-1	CASSEISRGLDEQFF
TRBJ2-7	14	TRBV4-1	CASSQEFPAYEQYF
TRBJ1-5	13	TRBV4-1	CASSHQSDQPQHF
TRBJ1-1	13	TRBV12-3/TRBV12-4	CASSLGANTEAFF
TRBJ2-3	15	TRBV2	CASSVERGSTDTQYF
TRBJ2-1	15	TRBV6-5	CASRRTSGGYNEQFF
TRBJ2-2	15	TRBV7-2	CASSLTGGHTGELFF
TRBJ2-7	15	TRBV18	CASSPPDRDYYEQYF
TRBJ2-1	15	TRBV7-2	CASSLIGTSVSEQFF
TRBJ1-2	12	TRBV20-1	CSASAGGKGYTF
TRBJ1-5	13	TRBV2	CASRGGLHQPQHF
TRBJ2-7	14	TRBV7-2	CASSTPDRGYEQYF
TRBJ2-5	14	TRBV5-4	CASSLEQTQETQYF
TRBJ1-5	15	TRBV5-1	CASSLAGGDHQPQHF
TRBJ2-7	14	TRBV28	CASVRASGDYEQYF
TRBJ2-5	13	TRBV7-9	CASTSSGVETQYF
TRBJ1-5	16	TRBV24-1	CATSESANRADQPQHF
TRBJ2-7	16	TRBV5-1	CASSPDEREASYEQYF
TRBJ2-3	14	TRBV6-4	CASSDSGVADTQYF
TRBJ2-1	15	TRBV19	CASSTDSTSHNEQFF
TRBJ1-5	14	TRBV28	CASTRGYGDQPQHF
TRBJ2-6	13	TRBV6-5	CASTGSGANVLTF
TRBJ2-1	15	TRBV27	CASRMGLAGGREQFF
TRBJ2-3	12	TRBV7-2	CASSFPGGTQYF
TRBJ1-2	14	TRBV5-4	CASSLPGPLEGYTF
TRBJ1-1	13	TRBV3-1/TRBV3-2	CASSQWGGTEAFF
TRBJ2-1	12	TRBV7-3	CASSLSGNEQFF
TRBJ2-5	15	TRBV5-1	CASSLGTGNSETQYF
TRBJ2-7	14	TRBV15	CATSVRTSGYEQYF
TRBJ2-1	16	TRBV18	CASSPPIIGRDNEQFF
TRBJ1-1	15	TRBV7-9	CASSAHRVVNTEAFF
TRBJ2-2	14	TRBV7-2	CASSLILNTGELFF
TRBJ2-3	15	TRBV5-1	CASSSGLAGADTQYF
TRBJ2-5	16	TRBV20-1	CCASLGLAGGPETQYF
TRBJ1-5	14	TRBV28	CASSLGGANQPQHF
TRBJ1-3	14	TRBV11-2	CASSLAHSGNTIYF
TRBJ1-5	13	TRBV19	CATQGDSNQPQHF
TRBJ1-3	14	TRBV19	CATSQGLAGNTIYF
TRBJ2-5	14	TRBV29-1	CSVESAGGRETQYF
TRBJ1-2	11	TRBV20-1	CSARLLEGYTF